Shown below are 29 T cell receptor beta chains from a single sample sequenced in a study of cytomegalovirus exposure and HLA in healthy donors. Both 60 Vbeta primers and 13 Jbeta primers went into the PCR. The assay was immunoSEQ multiplex PCR, and TCRdb's table has in-frame clones only and misses some. The profile shows tens of thousands of clones, approximately 78% of them singletons. Sequenced input: PBMCs. Receptor source: a man aged 40-50 years in good health and CMV-seronegative.

This clone was recorded a few times. The chain combines TRBV4-1 with TRBJ1-2; a possible D gene is TRBD1 (6 bases). The V and J ends lost 6 bases and 8 bases respectively, with 10 bases between them. Germline V gene lookup returns CDR1 MGHRA and CDR2 YSYEKL. CDR3 length equals 11 residues. Here the CDR3 reads CASRGAEGYTF. The CDR3 coding sequence is TGCGCCAGCAGGGGGGCAGAGGGCTACACCTTC.

The chain recombines TRBV5-4 with TRBJ2-5; D remains ambiguous. V lost 0 bases, J lost 4 bases, and 7 bases lay in between. CDR3 length: 13 amino acids. Germline V gene data show CDR1 as SGHNT and CDR2 as YYREEE (reference sequence). This chain's CDR3 is CASSLVLGETQYF. CDR3 DNA: TGTGCCAGCAGCTTGGTCCTCGGAGAGACCCAGTACTTC.

The chain is built from TRBV4-1 and TRBJ1-1; 11 bases are a match to TRBD1. Germline loops: CDR1 MGHRA, CDR2 YSYEKL. Germline trimming cut 1 base from V and 4 bases from J; bases unmatched to any gene: 5. The CDR3 is 16 amino acids. The CDR3 region has the DNA TGCGCCAGCAGCCAAGTCGGAGGACAGGGGGCCACTGAAGCTTTCTTT. Amino acid sequence: CASSQVGGQGATEAFF.

This clone was found a few times. The chain has TRBV2 and TRBJ1-5; D possibly corresponds to TRBD1 (5 bases). Germline V gives CDR1 SNHLY, CDR2 FYNNEI. V was pared by 9 bases and J by 0 bases, with 15 bases between. CDR3 length equals 15 residues. CDR3 protein: CASRQGPNSNQPQHF. CDR3 nucleotide sequence: TGTGCCAGTCGGCAGGGCCCTAATAGCAATCAGCCCCAGCATTTT.

The chain joins TRBV4-3 to TRBJ2-7, with TRBD1 matching 8 bases. The CDR3 length is 15 residues. V was clipped by 0 bases and J by 4 bases; unmatched bases: 5. Germline lookup yields CDR1 LGHNA and CDR2 YSLEER. The DNA for the CDR3 is TGCGCCAGCAGCCAAGAGGGCAGGGGGCTTTACGAGCAGTACTTC. It encodes CASSQEGRGLYEQYF.

The chain joins TRBV7-6 to TRBJ2-2; 10 nucleotides align to TRBD2. CDR3 length equals 16 residues. V shed 3 bases and J 6 bases; nucleotides not matched to a gene: 7. Germline V gene lookup returns CDR1 SGHVS and CDR2 FNYEAQ. CDR3 loop: CASSLEAGGFPGELFF. CDR3 nucleotide sequence: TGTGCCAGCAGCTTGGAAGCGGGAGGGTTCCCCGGGGAGCTGTTTTTT. The full variable domain, its missing parts supplied by reference TRBV7-6 and TRBJ2-2, is GAGVSQSPRYKVTKRGQDVALRCDPISGHVSLYWYRQALGQGPEFLTYFNYEAQQDKSGLPNDRFSAERPEGSISTLTIQRTEQRDSAMYRCASSLEAGGFPGELFFGEGSRLTVL.

The chain combines TRBV5-1 with TRBJ1-2; 10 nucleotides line up with TRBD1. Unmatched junction bases numbered 13, after V lost 3 bases and J lost 8 bases. This CDR3 has 16 residues. From germline, CDR1 is SGHRS and CDR2 YFSETQ. In nucleotides, the CDR3 is TGCGCCAGCAGCTCAGATGAGGGGACAGGGGCGAGGGGCTACACCTTC. It specifies CASSSDEGTGARGYTF.

The chain employs TRBV4-2 and TRBJ2-5; 9 positions match TRBD2. Losses at the gene ends were 0 bases for V and 0 bases for J; bases not matched to a gene: 11. Germline CDR1 and CDR2: LGHNA and YNFKEQ. The CDR3 consists of 19 residues. The CDR3 DNA is TGTGCCAGCAGCCAAGATGGGATGACTAGCGGCCGTTACCAAGAGACCCAGTACTTC. Protein product: CASSQDGMTSGRYQETQYF.

The chain employs TRBV7-2 and TRBJ2-7, with 8 bases identical to TRBD2. Trimming removed 6 bases from V and 3 bases from J; junction bases left unmatched: 7. From germline, CDR1 is SGHTA and CDR2 FQGNSA. CDR3 size: 14 residues. The CDR3 region has the DNA TGTGCCAGCAGTCTAGCGGGCAACCACTACGAGCAGTACTTC. Protein sequence: CASSLAGNHYEQYF.

This rearrangement joins TRBV28 to TRBJ2-1; D call uncertain. Per the germline V gene, CDR1 is MDHEN and CDR2 is SYDVKM. The CDR3 spans 11 residues. Trimming removed 8 bases at V and 7 bases at J, with 9 bases between. The CDR3 sequence is CASGTRNEQFF. As DNA, the CDR3 is TGTGCCAGCGGAACGAGGAATGAGCAGTTCTTC.

The chain combines TRBV28 with TRBJ1-5; 12 bases line up with TRBD1. J was trimmed by 5 bases and V by 2 bases; bases with no gene match: 4. The length of the CDR3 is 16 residues. Per germline, CDR1 MDHEN and CDR2 SYDVKM. CDR3 bases: TGTGCCAGCAGTTTAAGCGGGACAGGGGGCGATCAGCCCCAGCATTTT. Translated, it gives CASSLSGTGGDQPQHF.

The chain is built from TRBV7-2 and TRBJ2-7, with TRBD1 matching over 7 bases. CDR3 length equals 16 residues. From germline, CDR1 is SGHTA and CDR2 FQGNSA. With V trimmed by 5 bases and J by 1 base, 11 bases remained unmatched. CDR3 region: CASSPWTGALSYEQYF. The CDR3 nucleotides are TGTGCCAGCAGCCCTTGGACAGGTGCCCTTTCCTACGAGCAGTACTTC.

V usage is TRBV7-2 and J usage is TRBJ2-7; D is unresolved. Germline V gene data show CDR1 as SGHTA and CDR2 as FQGNSA. Trimming cost V 3 bases and J 3 bases, with 3 bases left between them. The CDR3 extends over 11 amino acids. The CDR3 loop is CASSFYYEQYF. CDR3 coding DNA: TGTGCCAGCAGCTTTTACTACGAGCAGTACTTC.

The chain uses TRBV9 and TRBJ1-2, with D maybe TRBD1 (5 bases). Germline assignment: CDR1 SGDLS and CDR2 YYNGEE. The CDR3 loop spans 16 amino acids. The germline V and J ends were trimmed by 4 bases and 2 bases, with 18 bases remaining between them. Here the CDR3 DNA reads TGTGCCAGCAGCCCCGGAGGGGCAGCAAAGAACTATGGCTACACCTTC. Amino acids: CASSPGGAAKNYGYTF.

The chain uses TRBV5-6 and TRBJ2-1; tentatively, D is TRBD2 (5 bases). This CDR3 is built from 11 residues. Germline V gene lookup returns CDR1 SGHDT and CDR2 YYEEEE. The V end lost 5 bases, the J end lost 9 bases, and 9 bases lay between the germline ends. CDR3 sequence: CASRRAFEQFF. In DNA, the CDR3 is TGTGCCAGCAGGAGGGCTTTTGAGCAGTTCTTC.

Concerning this clone itself: The junction differs from germline at one of its ends, possibly a read error. The chain carries TRBV7-2 and TRBJ2-3, with 8 nucleotides matching TRBD2. From germline, CDR1 is SGHTA and CDR2 FQGNSA. The CDR3 has 14 amino acids. Written as DNA, the CDR3 is TGTGCCAGCAGCTTGAGCGGGAGCAAAGATACGCAGTATTTT. Protein sequence: CASSLSGSKDTQYF.

This clone has just a few counts. The chain couples TRBV6-1 to TRBJ1-2, with TRBD1 matching over 7 bases. CDR1 is MNHNS, CDR2 SASEGT, per germline. This CDR3 region has 13 residues. J was trimmed by 2 bases and V by 6 bases; bases with no gene match: 3. The CDR3 is CASRQTGNYGYTF. In nucleotides, the CDR3 is TGTGCCAGCAGGCAGACAGGGAACTATGGCTACACCTTC.

The chain combines TRBV18 with TRBJ1-1; 7 bases map to TRBD1. V shed 5 bases and J 3 bases; nucleotides not matched to a gene: 6. The CDR3 covers 14 residues. The V gene's germline CDR1 is KGHSH and CDR2 LQKENI. The CDR3 reads CASSATGRDTEAFF. CDR3 in DNA: TGTGCCAGCTCAGCGACAGGGCGGGACACTGAAGCTTTCTTT.

The chain combines TRBV5-1 with TRBJ2-7, with 8 bases lining up with TRBD2. The junction had 7 bases not matched to a gene; V was cut back by 0 bases and J by 2 bases. This CDR3 contains 16 residues. CDR1 and CDR2 (germline): SGHRS, YFSETQ. The CDR3 here is CASSLEPGLEAYEQYF. DNA of the CDR3: TGCGCCAGCAGCTTGGAACCGGGACTAGAAGCCTACGAGCAGTACTTC.

The V call is TRBV15, the J call TRBJ2-1; 10 bases line up with TRBD1. The junction had 6 bases not matched to a gene; V was cut back by 2 bases and J by 8 bases. The CDR3 contains 15 residues. Per germline, CDR1 LNHNV and CDR2 YYDKDF (reference sequence). CDR3 DNA sequence: TGTGCCACCAGCAGAAGGGGGACAGGGGCGGATGAGCAGTTCTTC. Translating it yields CATSRRGTGADEQFF.

This clone was detected a few times. V and J are TRBV6-4 and TRBJ2-1; 9 bases map to TRBD1. Germline loops: CDR1 MRHNA, CDR2 SNTAGT. Trimming cost V 6 bases and J 8 bases; bases outside gene matches: 8. This CDR3 is built from 14 residues. In DNA, the CDR3 is TGTGCCAGCAGCCGGGACAGGGATCCCGATGAGCAGTTCTTC. This codes for CASSRDRDPDEQFF.

V gene TRBV5-1 combines with J gene TRBJ2-3; tentatively, D is TRBD1 (6 bases). The CDR3 is made up of 14 amino acids. V was shortened by 2 bases and J by 2 bases, with 9 bases between the two germline ends. Germline CDR1 SGHRS, CDR2 YFSETQ. The CDR3 sequence is CASSFDRFTDTQYF. CDR3 sequence (DNA): TGCGCCAGCAGCTTCGACAGGTTCACAGATACGCAGTATTTT.

This clone was seen only once. The chain uses TRBV19 and TRBJ2-5, with D perhaps TRBD2 (6 bases). The J call could be wrong; TRBJ2-7 is a better fit for the DNA end. Germline values: CDR1 LNHDA, CDR2 SQIVND (reference sequence). This CDR3 is 12 amino acids long. The CDR3 DNA is TGTGCCACCCGTGGAGGGAGTTACGAGCAGTACTTC. Protein sequence: CATRGGSYEQYF.

V usage is TRBV27 and J usage is TRBJ1-1; D is ambiguous. CDR3 length: 14 amino acids. V was pared by 2 bases and J by 10 bases, with 17 bases between. The germline CDR1 and CDR2 sequences are MNHEY and SMNVEV (reference sequence). The CDR3 DNA reads TGTGCCAGCAGTTTAGGGCAGAAGTGGGTTCCAGCTTTCTTT. It is translated as CASSLGQKWVPAFF.

J is TRBJ1-5 and V is TRBV2; the D is unclear. V lost 5 bases to trimming and J lost 0 bases, with 11 bases between them. Germline CDR1 is SNHLY and CDR2 is FYNNEI. The CDR3 is 15 amino acids. CDR3 loop: CASSSDTSSNQPQHF. The CDR3 nucleotides are TGTGCCAGCAGTTCCGACACTTCTAGCAATCAGCCCCAGCATTTT.

J is TRBJ1-2 and V is TRBV30, with 10 bases matching TRBD1. Germline V lookup: CDR1 GTSNPN, CDR2 SVGIG (reference sequence). The CDR3 extends over 12 amino acids. CDR3 amino acids: CGTTGGDHGYTF. The CDR3 DNA sequence: TGTGGAACGACAGGGGGCGACCATGGCTACACCTTC.

This clone is a singleton in its sample. J is TRBJ2-5 and V is TRBV18; 8 bases map to TRBD1. V trimming: 3 bases; J trimming: 3 bases; junction bases outside the gene matches: 9. Germline CDR1 reads KGHSH; CDR2 reads LQKENI. The CDR3 has 16 residues. The CDR3 coding sequence is TGTGCCAGCTCACCGTTAAGGACAGGGTTAAAAGAGACCCAGTACTTC. It encodes CASSPLRTGLKETQYF.

The chain employs TRBV29-1 and TRBJ2-7; D gene ambiguous. V was pared by 7 bases and J by 2 bases, with 15 bases between. The CDR3 has 13 amino acids. Germline CDR1 and CDR2: SQVTM and ANQGSEA. The CDR3 DNA reads as TGCAGCGAAAGACACTTACTCCCCTACGAGCAGTACTTC. Amino acids: CSERHLLPYEQYF.

This sequence joins TRBV9 and TRBJ2-3; 10 bases agree with TRBD1. This CDR3 is built from 15 residues. Losses at the gene ends were 0 bases for V and 5 bases for J; bases not matched to a gene: 3. Germline CDR1 reads SGDLS; CDR2 reads YYNGEE. The CDR3 DNA reads TGTGCCAGCAGCGTAGGAGGGGACAGGGGAGATACGCAGTATTTT. Amino acid sequence: CASSVGGDRGDTQYF.